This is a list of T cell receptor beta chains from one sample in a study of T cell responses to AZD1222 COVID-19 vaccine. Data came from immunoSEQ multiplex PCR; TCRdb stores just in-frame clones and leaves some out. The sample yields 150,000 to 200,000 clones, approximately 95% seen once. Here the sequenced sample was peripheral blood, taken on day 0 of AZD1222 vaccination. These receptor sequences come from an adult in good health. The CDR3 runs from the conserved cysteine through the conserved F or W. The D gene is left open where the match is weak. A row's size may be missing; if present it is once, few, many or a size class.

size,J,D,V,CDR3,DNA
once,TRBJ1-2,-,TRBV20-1,CSASREGYGYTF,TGCAGTGCTAGTCGAGAAGGCTATGGCTACACCTTC
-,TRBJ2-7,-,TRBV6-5,CASSYTVGDSYEQYF,TGTGCCAGCAGTTACACGGTCGGGGATAGCTACGAGCAGTACTTC
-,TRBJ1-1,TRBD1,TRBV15,CATSRAGGSRRAFF,TGTGCCACCAGCAGAGCAGGGGGCTCAAGGCGAGCTTTCTTT
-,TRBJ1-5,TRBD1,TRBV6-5,CASRRDRGNQPQHF,TGTGCCAGCAGAAGGGACAGGGGTAATCAGCCCCAGCATTTT
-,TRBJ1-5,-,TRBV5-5,CASSLWGEQPQHF,TGTGCCAGCAGCTTGTGGGGGGAACAGCCCCAGCATTTT
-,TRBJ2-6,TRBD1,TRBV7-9,CASTPRDRGSGANVLTF,TGTGCCAGCACCCCGAGGGACAGGGGCTCTGGGGCCAACGTCCTGACTTTC
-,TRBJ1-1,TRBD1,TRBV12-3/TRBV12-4,CASSSAGRGKAFF,TGTGCCAGCAGTTCCGCCGGCAGGGGGAAAGCTTTCTTT
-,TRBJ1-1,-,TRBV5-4,CASSLAGGYAEAFF,TGTGCCAGCAGCTTGGCCGGTGGCTACGCTGAAGCTTTCTTT
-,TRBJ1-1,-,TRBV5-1,CASSPQENTEAFF,TGCGCCAGCAGTCCACAGGAGAACACTGAAGCTTTCTTT
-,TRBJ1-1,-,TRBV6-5,CASEQQGSVTEAFF,TGTGCCAGCGAACAACAGGGCTCCGTTACTGAAGCTTTCTTT
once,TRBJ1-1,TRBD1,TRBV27,CASSFSLHGRGRTEAFF,TGTGCCAGCAGTTTCTCCCTCCACGGGAGGGGGCGGACTGAAGCTTTCTTT
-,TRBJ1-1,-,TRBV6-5,CASSSYTEAFF,TGTGCCAGCAGCTCCTACACTGAAGCTTTCTTT
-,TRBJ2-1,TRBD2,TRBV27,CASSEPAGNYNEQFF,TGTGCCAGCAGTGAACCAGCGGGAAACTACAATGAGCAGTTCTTC
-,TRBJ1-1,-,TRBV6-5,CASSYRASHTEAFF,TGTGCCAGCAGTTACCGTGCCAGTCACACTGAAGCTTTCTTT
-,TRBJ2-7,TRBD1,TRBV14,CASSHGQAKAYEQYF,TGTGCCAGCAGTCATGGACAGGCAAAGGCTTACGAGCAGTACTTC